The source of this T cell receptor beta chain is a study of CD4 T cells in relation to SARS-CoV-2 and coronaviruses. Whole-study findings and limits: Crossreactive clones expanded significantly less to SARS-CoV-2 than monoreactive clones.

The CDR3 runs to 14 residues. V was clipped by 3 bases and J by 4 bases; unmatched bases: 5. Per the germline V gene, CDR1 is ENHRY and CDR2 is SYGVKD. This clone was recorded once. The antigen is not known. The data were produced by immunoSEQ multiplex PCR, yet TCRdb's version contains in-frame clones alone and is incomplete. Here the sample spans fewer than 20,000 clones, about 76% being singletons. CD4+ T cells from unexposed donors were obtained before the COVID-19 pandemic (2011-2018). Isolation of CD4+ T cells took place after less than 11 days in culture. The chain is built from TRBV10-3 and TRBJ2-7, with TRBD1 matching 8 bases. The source material was CD4+ T cells from PBMCs, cultured in vitro. The sequence derives from a human donor in good health. The CDR3 DNA is TGTGCCATCAGTGAAGGGACAGGACGTTACGAGCAGTACTTC. This encodes CAISEGTGRYEQYF.